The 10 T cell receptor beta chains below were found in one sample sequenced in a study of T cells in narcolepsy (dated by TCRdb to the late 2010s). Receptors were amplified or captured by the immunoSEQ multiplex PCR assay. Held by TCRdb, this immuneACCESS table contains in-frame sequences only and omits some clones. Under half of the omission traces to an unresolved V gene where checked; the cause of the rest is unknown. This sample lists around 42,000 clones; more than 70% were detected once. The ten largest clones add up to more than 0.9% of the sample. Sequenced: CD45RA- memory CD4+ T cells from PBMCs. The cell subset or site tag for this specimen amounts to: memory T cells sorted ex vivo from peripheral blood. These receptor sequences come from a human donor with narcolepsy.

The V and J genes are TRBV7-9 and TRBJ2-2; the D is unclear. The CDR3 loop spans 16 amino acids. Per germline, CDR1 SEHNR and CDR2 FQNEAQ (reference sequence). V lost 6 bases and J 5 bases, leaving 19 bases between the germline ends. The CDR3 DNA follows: TGTGCCAGCAGGAAATCTGCCCGAGTGGAGACCGGGGAGCTGTTTTTT. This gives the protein CASRKSARVETGELFF.

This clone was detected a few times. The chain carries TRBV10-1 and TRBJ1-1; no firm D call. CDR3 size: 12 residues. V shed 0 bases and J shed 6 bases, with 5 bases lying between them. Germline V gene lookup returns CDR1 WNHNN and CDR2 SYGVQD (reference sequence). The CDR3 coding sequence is TGCGCCAGCAGTGAGTCAGTTGCTGAAGCTTTCTTT. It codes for CASSESVAEAFF.

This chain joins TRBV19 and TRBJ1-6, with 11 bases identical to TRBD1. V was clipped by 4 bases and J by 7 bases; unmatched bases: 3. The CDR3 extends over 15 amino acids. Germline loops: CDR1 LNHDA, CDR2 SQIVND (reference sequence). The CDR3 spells CASSRRDRGNSPLHF. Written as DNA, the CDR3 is TGTGCCAGTAGTAGGAGGGACAGGGGGAATTCACCCCTCCACTTT.

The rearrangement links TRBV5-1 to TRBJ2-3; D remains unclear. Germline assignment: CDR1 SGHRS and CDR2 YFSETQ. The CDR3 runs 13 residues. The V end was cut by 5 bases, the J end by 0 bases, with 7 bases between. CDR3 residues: CASRTASTDTQYF. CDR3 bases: TGCGCCAGCAGGACGGCTAGCACAGATACGCAGTATTTT.

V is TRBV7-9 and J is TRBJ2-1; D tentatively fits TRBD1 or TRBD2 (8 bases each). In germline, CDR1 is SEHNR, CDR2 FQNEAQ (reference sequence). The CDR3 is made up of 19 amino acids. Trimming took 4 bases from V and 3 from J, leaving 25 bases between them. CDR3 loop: CASSSISISGTGGYNEQFF. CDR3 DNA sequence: TGTGCCAGCAGCTCGATTTCGATTAGCGGGACAGGAGGCTACAATGAGCAGTTCTTC.

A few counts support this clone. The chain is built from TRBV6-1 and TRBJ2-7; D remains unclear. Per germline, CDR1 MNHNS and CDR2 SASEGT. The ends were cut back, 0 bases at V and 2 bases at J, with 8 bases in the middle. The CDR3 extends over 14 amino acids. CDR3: CASSEAWKTYEQYF. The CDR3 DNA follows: TGTGCCAGCAGTGAAGCTTGGAAAACCTACGAGCAGTACTTC.

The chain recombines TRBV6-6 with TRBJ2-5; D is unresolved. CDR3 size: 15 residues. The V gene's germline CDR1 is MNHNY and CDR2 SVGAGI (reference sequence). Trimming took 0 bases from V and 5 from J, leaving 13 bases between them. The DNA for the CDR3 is TGTGCCAGCAGTTACTCGGGGTCCGGGTCTGAGACCCAGTACTTC. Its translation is CASSYSGSGSETQYF.

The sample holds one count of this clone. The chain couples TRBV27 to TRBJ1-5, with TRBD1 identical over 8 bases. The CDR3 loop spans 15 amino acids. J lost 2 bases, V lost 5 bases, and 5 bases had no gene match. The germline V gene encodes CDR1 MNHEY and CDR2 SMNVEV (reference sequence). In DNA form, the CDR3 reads TGTGCCAGCAGTCGGCAGGGGGCAGGCAATCAGCCCCAGCATTTT. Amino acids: CASSRQGAGNQPQHF.

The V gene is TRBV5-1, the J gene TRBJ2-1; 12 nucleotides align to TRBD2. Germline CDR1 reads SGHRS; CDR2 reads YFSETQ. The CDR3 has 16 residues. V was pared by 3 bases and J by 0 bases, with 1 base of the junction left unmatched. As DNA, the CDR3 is TGCGCCAGCAGCTCGACTAGCGGGGGCTCCTACAATGAGCAGTTCTTC. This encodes CASSSTSGGSYNEQFF. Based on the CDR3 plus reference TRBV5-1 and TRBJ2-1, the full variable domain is KAGVTQTPRYLIKTRGQQVTLSCSPISGHRSVSWYQQTPGQGLQFLFEYFSETQRNKGNFPGRFSGRQFSNSRSEMNVSTLELGDSALYLCASSSTSGGSYNEQFFGPGTRLTVL.

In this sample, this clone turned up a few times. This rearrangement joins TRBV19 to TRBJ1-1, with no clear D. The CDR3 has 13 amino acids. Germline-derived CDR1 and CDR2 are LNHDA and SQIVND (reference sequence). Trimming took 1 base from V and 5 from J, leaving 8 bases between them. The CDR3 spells CASSIGRETEAFF. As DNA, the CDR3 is TGTGCCAGTAGTATAGGACGGGAGACTGAAGCTTTCTTT.